The entry below describes one T cell receptor beta chain. This clone was seen a few times. Its cognate antigen has yet to be identified. Base qualities were left out, and no much larger clone turns up one base away. The data derive from a study of blood T cell repertoires in COVID-19 (dated by TCRdb to 2020 to 2021). Regarding the complete study: Samples from collaborators originated in the United States, Italy and Spain and spanned both the acute and convalescent phases of COVID-19. The prospective study material was composed of cDNA or gDNA derived from T cells, B-cell-depleted T cells, or PBMCs. Subjects who had been exposed to COVID-19, were actively infected with it, or had recovered from it provided the deeply sampled blood TCRbeta repertoires that made up the dataset. The repertoires were released in a freely available public database meant as a resource for research on the immune response to SARS-CoV-2. The samples were drawn from the first 160 participants of the ongoing ImmuneRACE study and from 1,254 subjects provided by 6 global collaborators. The sample metadata nearly always contained a de-identified subject ID, COVID-19 status, age in years and sex. HLA class I and class II types, where available, came from metadata supplied by the sample provider rather than from assay-based typing. The study at large found these results: How much clinical and demographic metadata was included differed by source and by participant, and the metadata was provided uncurated.

Spanning cysteine to phenylalanine, the CDR3 consists of 15 amino acids. The only DNA kept is the CDR3, 45 bases in frame from the first base. Trimming removed 5 bases from V and 3 bases from J, leaving 17 bases between the germline ends. Via the germline V gene, CDR1 is MNHEY and CDR2 SVGAGI. In the prospective study, participants were roughly 18 to 90 years old, resided in fewer than 25 geographic areas of the United States, and were enrolled through a virtual design. Cohort assignment in the prospective study relied on participant-reported clinical history from a screening survey and a study questionnaire. In the prospective study, whole blood, serum and a nasopharyngeal or oropharyngeal swab were collected from each participant by mobile phlebotomists. Over a roughly two-month period, participants in the prospective study had the option of providing additional blood draws and questionnaires. Before DNA extraction, prospective study blood samples were shipped either frozen or at room temperature.

TCRbeta CDR3 regions were amplified from genomic DNA by means of the immunoSEQ Assay, a bias-controlled multiplex PCR. The source study handled its data this way. Within the assay, amplification of reference gene primers was used to estimate how many nucleated cells each sample contained. Sequence reads were collapsed and filtered to measure the absolute abundance of every unique TCRbeta CDR3 rearrangement. For each sample, productive Simpson clonality was calculated as the square root of Simpson's diversity index over productive rearrangements. TCRdb obtained this table from immuneACCESS and retained in-frame rearrangements with V and J assigned. These tables miss some clones; where compared with another copy, unresolved V genes account for less than half of the shortfall, and the remainder is unexplained. V and J calls plus clone size are reproduced from that table; the DNA served to infer D and trimming. The sample includes 180,000 or so clones, with about 90% observed a single time. The ten largest clones capture less than 1.5% of the sample.

The receptor chain draws on TRBV6-5 and TRBJ2-7; the D gene is possibly TRBD1, with 6 bases matching. The TCR was taken from a human donor with acute COVID-19. The donor label of this sample is uncertain. The sample comprised PBMCs or T cells enriched from blood (not recorded which). The CDR3 corresponds to CASSPPGQLFYEQYF. In nucleotides, the sequence is TGTGCCAGCAGTCCCCCGGGACAACTATTCTACGAGCAGTACTTC.